This T cell receptor (beta chain) emerged from a study of shared clonotypes between healthy human individuals. Broader study findings: In general, naive subsets displayed greater estimated richness than memory subsets did. Approximately 4.9% of naive CD4 clonotypes were shared across several donors.

The length of the CDR3 is 15 residues. Germline V gene data show CDR1 as SGHRS and CDR2 as YFSETQ. The V gene lost 0 bases and the J gene lost 0 bases, with 7 bases spanning the gap. Genomic DNA from each subset was divided evenly over several immunoSEQ plates. Produced via immunoSEQ multiplex PCR; TCRdb's table is partial and in-frame only. The table includes approximately 980,000 clones, more than 75% detected once. A remark on this clone: Its antigen is undetermined. Other DNA variants within this sample encode the same CDR3.

The chain couples TRBV5-1 to TRBJ1-3; D might be TRBD1 (5 bases). The sample comprised memory CD4+ T cells sorted from blood. Subset reported: CD45RA-negative fraction. The source is a man younger than 35 in good health. CDR3 bases: TGCGCCAGCAGCTTGGATGGGGGCTCTGGAAACACCATATATTTT. Its translation is CASSLDGGSGNTIYF.